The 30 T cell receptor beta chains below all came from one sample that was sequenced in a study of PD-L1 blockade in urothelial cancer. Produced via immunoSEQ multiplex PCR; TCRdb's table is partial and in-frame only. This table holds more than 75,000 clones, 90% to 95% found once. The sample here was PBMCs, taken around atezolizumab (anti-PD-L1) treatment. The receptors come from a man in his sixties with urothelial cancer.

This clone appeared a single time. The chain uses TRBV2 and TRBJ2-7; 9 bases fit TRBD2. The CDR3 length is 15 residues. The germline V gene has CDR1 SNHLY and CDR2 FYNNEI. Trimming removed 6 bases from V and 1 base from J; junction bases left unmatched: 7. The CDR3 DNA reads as TGTGCCAGCAGAGATCTAGCGGGGAGATCCTACGAGCAGTACTTC. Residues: CASRDLAGRSYEQYF.

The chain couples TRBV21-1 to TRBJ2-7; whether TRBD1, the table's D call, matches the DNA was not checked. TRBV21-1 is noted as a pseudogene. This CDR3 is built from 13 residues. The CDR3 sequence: CASRQGARYEQYF. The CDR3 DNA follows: TGTGCCAGCAGACAGGGGGCGAGATACGAGCAGTACTTC.

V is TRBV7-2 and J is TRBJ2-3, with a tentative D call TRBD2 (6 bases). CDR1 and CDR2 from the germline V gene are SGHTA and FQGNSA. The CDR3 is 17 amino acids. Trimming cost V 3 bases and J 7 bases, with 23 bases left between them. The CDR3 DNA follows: TGTGCCAGCAGCTTTTTTCCCTTATCGGGAGCCCGATATACGCAGTATTTT. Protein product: CASSFFPLSGARYTQYF. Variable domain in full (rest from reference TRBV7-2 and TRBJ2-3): GAGVSQSPSNKVTEKGKDVELRCDPISGHTALYWYRQSLGQGLEFLIYFQGNSAPDKSGLPSDRFSAERTGGSVSTLTIQRTQQEDSAVYLCASSFFPLSGARYTQYFGPGTRLTVL.

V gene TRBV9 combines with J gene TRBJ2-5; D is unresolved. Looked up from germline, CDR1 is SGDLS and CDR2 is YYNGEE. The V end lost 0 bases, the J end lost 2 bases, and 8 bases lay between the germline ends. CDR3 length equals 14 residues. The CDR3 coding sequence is TGTGCCAGCAGCGTAGTCCCCGTTCAAGAGACCCAGTACTTC. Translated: CASSVVPVQETQYF.

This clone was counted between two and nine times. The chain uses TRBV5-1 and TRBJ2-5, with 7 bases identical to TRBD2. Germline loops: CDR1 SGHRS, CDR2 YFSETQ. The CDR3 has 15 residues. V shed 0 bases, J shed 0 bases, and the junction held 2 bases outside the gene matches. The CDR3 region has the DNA TGCGCCAGCAGCTTGGGGGCGGGAGACCAAGAGACCCAGTACTTC. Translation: CASSLGAGDQETQYF.

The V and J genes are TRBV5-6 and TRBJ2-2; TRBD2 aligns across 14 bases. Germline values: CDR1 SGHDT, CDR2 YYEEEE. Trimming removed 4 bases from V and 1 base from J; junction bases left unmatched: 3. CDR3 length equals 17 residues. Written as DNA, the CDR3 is TGTGCCAGCAGCAGGACTAGCGGGGGGCTGAACACCGGGGAGCTGTTTTTT. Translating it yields CASSRTSGGLNTGELFF.

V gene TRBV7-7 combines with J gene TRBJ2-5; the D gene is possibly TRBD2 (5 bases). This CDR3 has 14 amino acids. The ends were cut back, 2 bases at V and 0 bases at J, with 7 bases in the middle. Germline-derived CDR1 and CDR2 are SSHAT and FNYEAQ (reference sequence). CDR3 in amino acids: CASSLRRNQETQYF. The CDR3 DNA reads TGTGCCAGCAGCTTAAGGAGGAACCAAGAGACCCAGTACTTC.

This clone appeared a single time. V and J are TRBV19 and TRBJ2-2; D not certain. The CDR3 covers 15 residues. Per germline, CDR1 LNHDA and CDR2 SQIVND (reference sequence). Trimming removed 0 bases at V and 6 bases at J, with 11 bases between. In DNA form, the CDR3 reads TGTGCCAGTAGTATAGATTTTCGAGTCGCCGGGGAGCTGTTTTTT. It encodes CASSIDFRVAGELFF.

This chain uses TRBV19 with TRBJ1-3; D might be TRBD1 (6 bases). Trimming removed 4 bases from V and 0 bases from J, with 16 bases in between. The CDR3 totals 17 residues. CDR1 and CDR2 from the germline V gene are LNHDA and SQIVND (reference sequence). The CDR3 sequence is CASSSNRQVDSGNTIYF. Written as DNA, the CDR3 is TGTGCCAGTAGTAGCAACAGACAGGTCGACTCTGGAAACACCATATATTTT.

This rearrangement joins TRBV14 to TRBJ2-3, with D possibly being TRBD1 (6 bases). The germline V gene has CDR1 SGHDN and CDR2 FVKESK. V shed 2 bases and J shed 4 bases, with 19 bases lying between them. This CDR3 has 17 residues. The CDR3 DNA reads TGTGCCAGCAGCCAACAACAGGGATTGTGGGAGTCAGATACGCAGTATTTT. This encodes CASSQQQGLWESDTQYF.

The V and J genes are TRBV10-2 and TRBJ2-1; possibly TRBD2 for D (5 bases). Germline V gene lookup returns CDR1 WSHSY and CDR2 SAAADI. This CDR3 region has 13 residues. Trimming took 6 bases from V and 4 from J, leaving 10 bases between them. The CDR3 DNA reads TGCGCCAGCAGGGAAGGAGGATACAATGAGCAGTTCTTC. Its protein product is CASREGGYNEQFF.

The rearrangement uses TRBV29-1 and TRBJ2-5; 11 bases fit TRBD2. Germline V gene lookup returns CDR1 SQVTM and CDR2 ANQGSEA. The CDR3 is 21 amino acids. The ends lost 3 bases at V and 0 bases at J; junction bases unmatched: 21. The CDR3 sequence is CSVETSGASPHLDRYQETQYF. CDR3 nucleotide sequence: TGCAGCGTTGAGACTAGCGGGGCATCTCCCCACCTAGACCGGTACCAAGAGACCCAGTACTTC.

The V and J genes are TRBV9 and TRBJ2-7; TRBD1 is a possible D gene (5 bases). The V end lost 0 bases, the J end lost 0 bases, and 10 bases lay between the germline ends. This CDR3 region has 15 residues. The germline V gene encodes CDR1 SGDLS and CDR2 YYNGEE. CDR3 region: CASSVESGPSYEQYF. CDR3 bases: TGTGCCAGCAGCGTAGAGTCAGGGCCCTCCTACGAGCAGTACTTC.

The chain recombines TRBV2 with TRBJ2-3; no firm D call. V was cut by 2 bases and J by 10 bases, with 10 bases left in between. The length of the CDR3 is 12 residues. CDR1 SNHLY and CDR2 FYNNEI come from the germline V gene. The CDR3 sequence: CASSELAEAQYF. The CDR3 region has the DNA TGTGCCAGCAGTGAACTGGCTGAAGCGCAGTATTTT.

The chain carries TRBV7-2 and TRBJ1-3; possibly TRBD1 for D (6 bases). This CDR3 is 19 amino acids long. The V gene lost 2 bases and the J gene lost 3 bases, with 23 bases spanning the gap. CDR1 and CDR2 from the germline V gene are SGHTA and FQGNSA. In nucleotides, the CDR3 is TGTGCCAGCAGCTTATTTTTACGAACAGGGTGGGTCGGTGGAAACACCATATATTTT. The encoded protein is CASSLFLRTGWVGGNTIYF. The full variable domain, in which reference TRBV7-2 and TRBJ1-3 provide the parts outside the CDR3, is GAGVSQSPSNKVTEKGKDVELRCDPISGHTALYWYRQSLGQGLEFLIYFQGNSAPDKSGLPSDRFSAERTGGSVSTLTIQRTQQEDSAVYLCASSLFLRTGWVGGNTIYFGEGSWLTVV.

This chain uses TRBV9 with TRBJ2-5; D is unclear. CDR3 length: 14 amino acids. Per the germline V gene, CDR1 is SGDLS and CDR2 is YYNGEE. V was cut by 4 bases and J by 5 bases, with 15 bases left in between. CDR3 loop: CASSSAVALETQYF. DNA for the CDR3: TGTGCCAGCAGCTCCGCTGTGGCCCTGGAGACCCAGTACTTC.

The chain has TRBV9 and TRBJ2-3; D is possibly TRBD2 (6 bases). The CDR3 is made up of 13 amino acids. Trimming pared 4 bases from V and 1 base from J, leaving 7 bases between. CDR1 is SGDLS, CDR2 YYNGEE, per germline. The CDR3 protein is CASSRGGTDTQYF. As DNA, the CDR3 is TGTGCCAGCAGCCGCGGGGGCACAGATACGCAGTATTTT.

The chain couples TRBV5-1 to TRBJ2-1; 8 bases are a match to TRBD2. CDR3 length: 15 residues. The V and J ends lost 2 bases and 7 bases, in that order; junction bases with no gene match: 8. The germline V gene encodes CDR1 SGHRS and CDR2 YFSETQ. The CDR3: CASSLGGLASNEQFF. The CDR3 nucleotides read TGCGCCAGCAGCTTAGGAGGACTAGCTTCAAATGAGCAGTTCTTC.

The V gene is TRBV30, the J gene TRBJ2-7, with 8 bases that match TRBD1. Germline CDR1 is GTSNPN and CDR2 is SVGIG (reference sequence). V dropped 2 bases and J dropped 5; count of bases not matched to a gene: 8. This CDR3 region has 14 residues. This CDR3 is CAWSQGAGDNEQYF. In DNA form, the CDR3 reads TGTGCCTGGAGTCAGGGGGCCGGCGATAACGAGCAGTACTTC.

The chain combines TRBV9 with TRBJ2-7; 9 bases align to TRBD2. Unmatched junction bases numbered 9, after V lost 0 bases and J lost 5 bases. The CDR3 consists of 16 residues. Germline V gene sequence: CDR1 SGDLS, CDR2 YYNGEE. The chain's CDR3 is CASSVAGGRAGHEQYF. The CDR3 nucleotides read TGTGCCAGCAGCGTAGCTGGCGGGAGGGCCGGCCACGAGCAGTACTTC.

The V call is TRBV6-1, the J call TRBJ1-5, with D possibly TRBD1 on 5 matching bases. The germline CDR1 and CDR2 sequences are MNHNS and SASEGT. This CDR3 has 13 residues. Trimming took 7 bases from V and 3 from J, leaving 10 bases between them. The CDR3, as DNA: TGTGCCAGCACTGGACAAGTCAATCAGCCCCAGCATTTT. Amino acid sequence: CASTGQVNQPQHF.

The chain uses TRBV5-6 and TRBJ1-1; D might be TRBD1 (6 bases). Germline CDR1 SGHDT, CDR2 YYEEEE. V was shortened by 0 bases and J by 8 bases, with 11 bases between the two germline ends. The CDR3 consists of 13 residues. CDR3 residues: CASSLGADREAFF. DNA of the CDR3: TGTGCCAGCAGCTTGGGGGCCGACAGGGAAGCTTTCTTT.

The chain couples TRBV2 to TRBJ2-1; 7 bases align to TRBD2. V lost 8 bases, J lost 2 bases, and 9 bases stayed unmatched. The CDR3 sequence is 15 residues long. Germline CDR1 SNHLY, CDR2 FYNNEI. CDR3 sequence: CASSGGGGAYNEQFF. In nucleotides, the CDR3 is TGTGCCAGCTCCGGTGGTGGGGGGGCCTACAATGAGCAGTTCTTC.

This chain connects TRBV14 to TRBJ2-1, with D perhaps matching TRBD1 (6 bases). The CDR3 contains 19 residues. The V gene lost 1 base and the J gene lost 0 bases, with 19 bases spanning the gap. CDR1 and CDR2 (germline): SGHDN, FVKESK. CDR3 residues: CASSQGSVWTEDSYNEQFF. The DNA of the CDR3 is TGTGCCAGCAGCCAAGGCAGTGTCTGGACAGAAGACTCCTACAATGAGCAGTTCTTC. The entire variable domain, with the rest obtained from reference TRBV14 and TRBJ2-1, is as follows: EAGVTQFPSHSVIEKGQTVTLRCDPISGHDNLYWYRRVMGKEIKFLLHFVKESKQDESGMPNNRFLAERTGGTYSTLKVQPAELEDSGVYFCASSQGSVWTEDSYNEQFFGPGTRLTVL.

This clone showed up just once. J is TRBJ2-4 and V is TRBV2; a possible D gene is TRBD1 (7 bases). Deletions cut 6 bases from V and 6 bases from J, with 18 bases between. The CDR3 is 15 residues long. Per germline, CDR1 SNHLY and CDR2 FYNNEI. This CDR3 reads CASSDRAMGGNIQYF. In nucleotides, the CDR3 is TGTGCCAGCAGCGACAGGGCCATGGGAGGAAACATTCAGTACTTC.

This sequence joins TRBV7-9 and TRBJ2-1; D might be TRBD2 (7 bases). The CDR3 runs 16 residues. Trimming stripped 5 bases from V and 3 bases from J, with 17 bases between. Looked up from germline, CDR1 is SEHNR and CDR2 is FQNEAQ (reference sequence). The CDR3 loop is CASSPGTGGHYNEQFF. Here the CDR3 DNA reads TGTGCCAGCAGCCCAGGAACGGGGGGACACTACAATGAGCAGTTCTTC.

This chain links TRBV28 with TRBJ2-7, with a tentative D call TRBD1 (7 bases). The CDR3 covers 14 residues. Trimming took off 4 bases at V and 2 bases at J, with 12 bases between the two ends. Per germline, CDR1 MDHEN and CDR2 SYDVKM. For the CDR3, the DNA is TGTGCCAGCAGTTACGGGGGACAGACCTACGAGCAGTACTTC. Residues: CASSYGGQTYEQYF.

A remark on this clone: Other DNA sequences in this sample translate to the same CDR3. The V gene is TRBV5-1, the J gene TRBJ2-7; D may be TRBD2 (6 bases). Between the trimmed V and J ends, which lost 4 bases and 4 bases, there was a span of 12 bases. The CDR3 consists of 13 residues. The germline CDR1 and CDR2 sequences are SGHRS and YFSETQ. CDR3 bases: TGCGCCAGCAGCCAGGGAGGAGGATACGAGCAGTACTTC. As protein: CASSQGGGYEQYF. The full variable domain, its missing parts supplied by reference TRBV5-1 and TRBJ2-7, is KAGVTQTPRYLIKTRGQQVTLSCSPISGHRSVSWYQQTPGQGLQFLFEYFSETQRNKGNFPGRFSGRQFSNSRSEMNVSTLELGDSALYLCASSQGGGYEQYFGPGTRLTVT.

For the CDR3, the DNA is TGCAGCGTTGAAGTATCGCAGGCCTACGAGCAGTACTTC. Translating gives CSVEVSQAYEQYF. The rearrangement joins TRBV29-1 to TRBJ2-7; unclear D gene. The CDR3 spans 13 residues. With 1 base removed from V and 2 bases from J, the gap between germline ends came to 9 bases. The germline V gene encodes CDR1 SQVTM and CDR2 ANQGSEA.

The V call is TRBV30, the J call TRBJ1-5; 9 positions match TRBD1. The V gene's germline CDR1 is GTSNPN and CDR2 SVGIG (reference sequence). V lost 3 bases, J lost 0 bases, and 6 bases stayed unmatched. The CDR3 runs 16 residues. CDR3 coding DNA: TGTGCCTGGAGCCGACAGGGGGTCAATAGCAATCAGCCCCAGCATTTT. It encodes CAWSRQGVNSNQPQHF.